The rows below give T cell receptor beta chains drawn from one sample of a study of a mutant IDH1 vaccine in newly diagnosed glioma. The table came from immunoSEQ multiplex PCR; TCRdb's copy has only in-frame clones and leaves some out. The sample has about 32,000 clones; about four fifths are singletons. For these receptors, no antigen is known. The sequences come from PBMCs, collected from a glioma patient whose treatment included an IDH1 peptide vaccine. These receptors were collected from a woman between 18 and 29 years old with glioma. Each CDR3 is given with its conserved first and last residue. Fields, in order: D gene, V gene, clone size, J gene, CDR3 protein, CDR3 DNA. D genes are given only for firm matches. The listing skips clone size in some rows; elsewhere it reads once, few, many or a size class.

TRBD1	TRBV4-3	NA	TRBJ2-7	CASSFSGTGEAYEQYF	TGCGCCAGCAGCTTCTCCGGGACAGGGGAGGCCTACGAGCAGTACTTC
NA	TRBV20-1	NA	TRBJ1-1	CSARDQPEAFF	TGCAGTGCTAGAGATCAGCCTGAAGCTTTCTTT
NA	TRBV10-3	NA	TRBJ1-6	CAISESQGNLYNSPLHF	TGTGCCATCAGTGAGTCGCAGGGAAACTTATATAATTCACCCCTCCACTTT
NA	TRBV7-8	NA	TRBJ1-5	CASSLITAKYQPQHF	TGTGCCAGCAGCTTAATTACAGCAAAATATCAGCCCCAGCATTTT
NA	TRBV4-1	few	TRBJ2-6	CASSQLSGANVLTF	TGCGCCAGCAGCCAACTCTCTGGGGCCAACGTCCTGACTTTC
NA	TRBV7-9	NA	TRBJ1-1	CASSLQDNTEAFF	TGTGCCAGCAGCCTACAGGATAACACTGAAGCTTTCTTT
TRBD1	TRBV5-1	NA	TRBJ2-2	CASSLAGTGGRNTGELFF	TGCGCCAGCAGCTTGGCCGGGACAGGGGGTCGGAACACCGGGGAGCTGTTTTTT
NA	TRBV19	few	TRBJ1-5	CASSYEYQPQHF	TGTGCCAGTAGTTATGAATATCAGCCCCAGCATTTT
NA	TRBV7-2	NA	TRBJ2-7	CASSFGISSYEQYF	TGTGCCAGCAGCTTTGGGATCAGCTCCTACGAGCAGTACTTC
NA	TRBV27	NA	TRBJ1-1	CASSLFGPQVPAGTEAFF	TGTGCCAGCAGTTTATTTGGCCCTCAGGTCCCCGCGGGCACTGAAGCTTTCTTT
NA	TRBV30	NA	TRBJ1-5	CAWSVSPGGNQPQHF	TGTGCCTGGAGTGTATCTCCGGGTGGCAATCAGCCCCAGCATTTT
NA	TRBV11-2	NA	TRBJ2-5	CASSRFVGGQETQYF	TGTGCCAGCAGTCGCTTCGTGGGGGGACAAGAGACCCAGTACTTC
NA	TRBV19	NA	TRBJ1-5	CASRKGTINQPQHF	TGTGCCAGTAGAAAGGGAACAATTAATCAGCCCCAGCATTTT
NA	TRBV6-5	NA	TRBJ1-3	CASSQGGFNTIYF	TGTGCCAGCAGCCAGGGCGGATTTAACACCATATATTTT
NA	TRBV6-1	NA	TRBJ1-5	CASSQVLNQPQHF	TGTGCCAGCAGCCAGGTGCTAAATCAGCCCCAGCATTTT
NA	TRBV19	NA	TRBJ2-6	CASSIGGTRPEPGANVLTF	TGTGCCAGTAGTATAGGAGGGACAAGGCCAGAGCCTGGGGCCAACGTCCTGACTTTC
NA	TRBV6-4	NA	TRBJ1-2	CASSEGTAVDGYTF	TGTGCCAGCAGTGAGGGTACAGCGGTGGATGGCTACACCTTC
TRBD1	TRBV10-1	NA	TRBJ2-7	CASSDRGTGAPYEQYF	TGCGCCAGCAGTGACAGAGGGACAGGGGCTCCCTACGAGCAGTACTTC
NA	TRBV14	NA	TRBJ2-1	CASSQEREQFF	TGTGCCAGCAGCCAAGAGCGGGAGCAGTTCTTC
TRBD1	TRBV2	NA	TRBJ1-1	CASRPMTGMNTEAFF	TGTGCCAGCAGACCGATGACAGGGATGAACACTGAAGCTTTCTTT
NA	TRBV7-2	few	TRBJ2-3	CASTPGPADTQYF	TGTGCCAGCACCCCCGGCCCCGCAGATACGCAGTATTTT
NA	TRBV4-2	once	TRBJ1-5	CASSPETGSDQPQHF	TGTGCCTCCTCCCCCGAAACAGGGTCCGATCAGCCCCAGCATTTT
NA	TRBV6-1	NA	TRBJ2-7	CAGRDGTPPYEQYF	TGTGCCGGCCGGGACGGGACACCCCCTTACGAGCAGTACTTC
NA	TRBV25-1	NA	TRBJ2-1	CASRGFEQFF	TGTGCCAGCAGAGGCTTTGAGCAGTTCTTC
NA	TRBV27	NA	TRBJ2-3	CASSLSFGTDTQYF	TGTGCCAGCAGTTTAAGCTTCGGCACAGATACGCAGTATTTT
NA	TRBV5-1	NA	TRBJ2-7	CASGPGQPSYEQYF	TGCGCCAGCGGCCCTGGGCAGCCCTCCTACGAGCAGTACTTC
TRBD1	TRBV6-5	NA	TRBJ1-2	CASSYRTGNYGYTF	TGTGCCAGCAGTTACCGGACAGGGAATTATGGCTACACCTTC
TRBD1	TRBV29-1	few	TRBJ1-1	CSVDHRGLNTEAFF	TGCAGCGTCGATCACAGGGGACTGAACACTGAAGCTTTCTTT
NA	TRBV9	NA	TRBJ2-3	CASSVARWPTDTQYF	TGTGCCAGCAGCGTAGCGAGATGGCCGACAGATACGCAGTATTTT
TRBD1	TRBV6-5	NA	TRBJ1-3	CASSYDRGNGNTIYF	TGTGCCAGCAGTTACGACAGGGGCAATGGAAACACCATATATTTT
TRBD1	TRBV5-4	NA	TRBJ1-4	CASTDRATNEKLFF	TGTGCCAGCACCGACAGGGCAACTAATGAAAAACTGTTTTTT
TRBD1	TRBV11-2	NA	TRBJ1-1	CASSLVEGGRTEAFF	TGTGCCAGCAGCTTAGTTGAAGGGGGCCGCACTGAAGCTTTCTTT
NA	TRBV11-2	NA	TRBJ1-1	CASSLELVRGTEAFF	TGTGCCAGCAGCTTAGAACTTGTCAGGGGAACTGAAGCTTTCTTT
TRBD2	TRBV5-1	NA	TRBJ2-1	CASSFRREGPSSYNEQFF	TGCGCCAGCAGCTTTAGGCGGGAGGGCCCGAGCTCCTACAATGAGCAGTTCTTC
NA	TRBV5-5	NA	TRBJ1-1	CASLPGLNTEAFF	TGTGCCAGCCTACCGGGCCTCAACACTGAAGCTTTCTTT
NA	TRBV27	NA	TRBJ2-7	CASSLGVRFVSYEQYF	TGTGCCAGCAGTTTAGGGGTTCGTTTCGTCTCCTACGAGCAGTACTTC
NA	TRBV11-2	NA	TRBJ2-7	CASSKSTLLEQYF	TGTGCCAGCAGCAAAAGCACTTTGTTAGAGCAGTACTTC
TRBD1	TRBV19	NA	TRBJ1-3	CASSGTGAGNTIYF	TGTGCCAGTAGTGGGACAGGGGCCGGAAACACCATATATTTT
NA	TRBV30	once	TRBJ1-3	CACFRAFFGNTIYF	TGTGCCTGTTTTAGAGCCTTCTTTGGAAACACCATATATTTT
NA	TRBV4-1	NA	TRBJ2-3	CASSQESPTQYF	TGCGCCAGCAGCCAAGAAAGTCCGACGCAGTATTTT
NA	TRBV19	NA	TRBJ2-7	CASSGMADEQYF	TGTGCCAGTAGTGGCATGGCCGACGAGCAGTACTTC
NA	TRBV27	once	TRBJ2-4	CASSSRIGIQYF	TGTGCCAGCAGTTCCCGGATCGGCATTCAGTACTTC
TRBD1	TRBV5-6	NA	TRBJ2-3	CASTLLTGGPDTQYF	TGTGCCAGCACCCTATTGACAGGGGGCCCAGATACGCAGTATTTT
NA	TRBV6-6	NA	TRBJ2-2	CASSENTGELFF	TGTGCCAGCAGCGAAAACACCGGGGAGCTGTTTTTT
NA	TRBV5-1	NA	TRBJ2-7	CASSPLQGPGEQYF	TGCGCCAGCAGCCCCCTACAGGGCCCTGGGGAGCAGTACTTC
TRBD1	TRBV6-1	once	TRBJ1-1	CASRQGSGTEAFF	TGTGCCAGCAGACAGGGGAGTGGCACTGAAGCTTTCTTT
NA	TRBV29-1	few	TRBJ1-1	CSVSGPAEAFF	TGCAGCGTGTCGGGCCCGGCTGAAGCTTTCTTT
NA	TRBV2	few	TRBJ1-1	CASSEYLNTEAFF	TGTGCCAGCAGTGAATATCTGAACACTGAAGCTTTCTTT
TRBD2	TRBV5-5	NA	TRBJ2-7	CASSPRTGGAYEQYF	TGTGCCAGCAGCCCTCGGACGGGAGGTGCCTACGAGCAGTACTTC
TRBD1	TRBV6-1	NA	TRBJ1-2	CASSAGTGNDYGYTF	TGTGCCAGCAGTGCCGGGACAGGGAACGACTATGGCTACACCTTC
TRBD1	TRBV2	NA	TRBJ2-1	CASSSTGGSYNEQFF	TGTGCCAGCAGTTCGACAGGGGGCTCCTACAATGAGCAGTTCTTC
NA	TRBV11-1	few	TRBJ2-5	CASTQWGEETQYF	TGTGCCAGCACCCAATGGGGGGAAGAGACCCAGTACTTC
TRBD1	TRBV5-1	NA	TRBJ2-7	CASSLGQGRYEQYF	TGCGCCAGCAGCTTGGGACAGGGGAGGTACGAGCAGTACTTC
NA	TRBV6-1	once	TRBJ2-7	CASSEQGGAYEQYF	TGTGCCAGCAGTGAACAAGGGGGGGCCTACGAGCAGTACTTC
TRBD1	TRBV19	NA	TRBJ1-1	CASRGQGQGTEAFF	TGTGCCAGTCGAGGACAGGGTCAGGGCACTGAAGCTTTCTTT
NA	TRBV4-1	NA	TRBJ2-5	CASHGIGGETQYF	TGCGCCAGCCACGGGATTGGAGGAGAGACCCAGTACTTC